This TCR beta chain was captured by sequencing in a study of T-cell memory formation after mild COVID-19 (dated by TCRdb to the early 2020s). A note on the overall study: TCR sequence clusters from the two donors were largely donor specific. In two donors, T-cell clones that expanded and contracted after mild COVID-19 were tracked by sequencing TCRalpha and TCRbeta repertoires over time. The cohort comprised two young, previously healthy adult volunteers, one female and one male. The full study reports these points: Whether the second-wave clones peaking on day 37 were SARS-CoV-2 specific was not confirmed. Some responding clones were found in pre-infection memory, which suggests that pre-existing cross-reactive memory T cells took part in the SARS-CoV-2 response. Contracting CD4+ clones turned up mainly in the CM and EM memory subsets, whereas EMRA was where CD8+ clones were enriched. The study included only a couple of mild cases, and larger cohorts that include severe cases with pre-infection samples were judged to be necessary. Clones contracting from day 15 to 85 had balanced CD4/CD8 phenotypes, while a second wave expanding from day 15 to 37 was biased towards CD4+.

The listed sequencing device is Illumina NovaSeq 6000. TCRalpha and TCRbeta cDNA libraries were built by 5'RACE with constant-segment primers, adding sample barcodes and unique molecular identifiers. RNA was extracted from every sample with Trizol reagent. The libraries were amplified in two PCR steps, and the second step added a second sample barcode and Illumina TruSeq adapters. Sequencing of the libraries was done on an Illumina NovaSeq, producing 2 x 150 bp paired-end reads. On the authors' methods: Demultiplexing of reads and collapsing into UMI-guided consensus sequences were performed with migec v1.2.7. Using mixcr v2.1.11, UMI consensuses were aligned to TRA and TRB V and J templates and then assembled into clonotypes. Expanded or contracted clonotypes were those called significant by both edgeR and NoisET, with noise models trained on biological replicates. For edgeR calls, a false discovery rate-adjusted p below 0.01 and a log2 fold-change threshold of 1 were applied. As an exploratory analysis of dynamics, max-normalized trajectories of the 1000 most abundant clonotypes were examined by PCA with hierarchical clustering. Separately sequenced CD4+ and CD8+ repertoires were used to assign a CD4 or CD8 phenotype to each responding clone. TCRdb's own reprocessing of the public reads used fastp at Q25 and MiXCR and kept productive beta chains. Each entry is one CDR3 protein sequence, shown with its most common DNA and genes. TCRdb, rather than the study authors, made the V and J calls. This sample holds approximately 270,000 distinct CDR3 sequences; around 15% were observed only once. The top ten constitute roughly 20% of the sample.

Trimming removed 3 bases from V and 0 bases from J; the gene matches leave 13 bases unexplained. CDR1 and CDR2 were assigned from the germline V gene as MDHEN and SYDVKM. The CDR3, cysteine through phenylalanine, is 19 amino acids long. Left in the record is the CDR3 DNA by itself, 57 bases read in frame from the first base. Ficoll-Paque density gradient centrifugation was used to isolate PBMCs. As for this clonotype: This clone's antigen is unknown. Per-nucleotide qualities are absent, and no much larger clonotype sits a single base away.

Sample: PBMCs or a T cell subset sorted from them (not recorded which). This sequence originates from a man aged 18 to 30 who had mild COVID-19 (a few samples of this study predate the infection). The sample titles of this study are shuffled in the database, so cell type and time point are left out; the donor was told from shared clones. Here the chain combines TRBV28 and TRBJ2-5, and 10 junctional nucleotides match TRBD2. The CDR3 amino acid sequence is: CASSFRSPRGLAYQETQYF. In nucleotide form, the sequence is TGTGCCAGCAGTTTTAGGTCGCCTCGGGGACTAGCGTACCAAGAGACCCAGTACTTC.